A single count supports the clone carrying this T cell receptor beta chain. Its target is unknown. This sample is part of a study of T and B cells in COVID-19 patients. Overall study: Median age was approximately 35 years in the recovered cohort and 67 years in the active-infection cohort.

Study-wide points: In COVID-19 patients, T cell receptor beta variable and joining gene use was reportedly strongly skewed. Sorted SARS-CoV-2-responsive or tetramer+ T cells and CD4+, regulatory and CD8+ subsets were not yet sequenced.

BIOMED2 TRB-A/B primer pools were used in multiplex TRB PCR. TCRdb used MiXCR to reprocess the multiplex PCR reads, holding one entry per CDR3 protein. Among around 9,000 distinct CDR3 sequences listed, approximately 30% were seen once. Blood genomic DNA input for TRB amplification was roughly 250-550 ng. Germline CDR1 and CDR2: SGHDT and YYEEEE. The V and J ends lost 3 bases and 4 bases, in that order; junction bases with no gene match: 2. The CDR3 runs 13 residues. The sample comprised blood. The sequence derives from a human donor who had recovered from COVID-19. The chain joins TRBV5-6 to TRBJ1-2, with 8 bases that match TRBD1. CDR3 region: CASSSTGAYGYTF. The CDR3 nucleotides are TGTGCCAGCAGCTCGACAGGGGCCTATGGCTACACCTTC.